This T cell receptor (beta chain) was captured in a study of T-cell reconstitution after alpha-beta-depleted transplantation in children. The library targeted TCRbeta and was prepared with unique molecular identifiers. TCRdb used MiXCR to reprocess the PCR reads, holding one entry per CDR3 protein. The sample lists fewer than 400,000 distinct CDR3 sequences, over 20% occurring once. The CDR3 sequence is 16 residues long. J gave up 2 bases and V 5 bases, and 9 bases lay outside the gene matches. From germline, CDR1 is MDHEN and CDR2 SYDVKM. At least ten counts were recorded for this clonotype. J is TRBJ2-1 and V is TRBV28; TRBD2 matches 7 bases. This clonotype was sampled from a human donor who donated a stem cell graft to a child with acute myeloid leukemia. The sample in question was PBMCs from the stem cell graft donor, obtained from the stem cell graft. This CDR3 is CASSRGGTMTYNEQFF. Written as DNA, the CDR3 is TGTGCCAGCAGTAGAGGTGGGACTATGACCTACAATGAGCAGTTCTTC.